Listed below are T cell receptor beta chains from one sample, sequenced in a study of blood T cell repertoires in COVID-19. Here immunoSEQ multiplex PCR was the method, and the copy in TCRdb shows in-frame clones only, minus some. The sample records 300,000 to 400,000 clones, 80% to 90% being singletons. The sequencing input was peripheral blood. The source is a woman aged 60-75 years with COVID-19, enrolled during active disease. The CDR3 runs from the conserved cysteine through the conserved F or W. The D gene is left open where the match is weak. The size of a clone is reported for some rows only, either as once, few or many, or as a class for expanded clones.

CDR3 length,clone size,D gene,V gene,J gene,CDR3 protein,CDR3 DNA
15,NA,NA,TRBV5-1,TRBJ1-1,CASSLDGTQGSQAFF,TGCGCCAGCAGCTTGGATGGGACTCAAGGGTCACAAGCTTTCTTT
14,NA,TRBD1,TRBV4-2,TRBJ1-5,CASSPGTVWDPQHF,TGTGCCAGCAGCCCGGGGACAGTTTGGGACCCCCAGCATTTT
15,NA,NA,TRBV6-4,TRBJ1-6,CASSDSTAFGSPLHF,TGTGCCAGCAGTGACTCGACAGCGTTCGGGTCACCCCTCCACTTT
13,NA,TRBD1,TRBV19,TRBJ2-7,CASSITQGAPQYF,TGTGCCAGTAGTATTACCCAGGGGGCACCGCAGTACTTC
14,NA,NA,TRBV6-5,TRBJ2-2,CASSPLQVSGELFF,TGTGCCAGCAGCCCCTTACAGGTATCCGGGGAGCTGTTTTTT
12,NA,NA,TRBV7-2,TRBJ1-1,CASSHMNTEAFF,TGTGCCAGCAGCCACATGAACACTGAAGCTTTCTTT
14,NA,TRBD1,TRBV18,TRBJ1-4,CASSPGQTNEKLFF,TGTGCCAGCTCACCGGGACAGACTAATGAAAAACTGTTTTTT
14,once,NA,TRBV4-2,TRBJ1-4,CASRVQGSNEKLFF,TGTGCCAGCAGGGTACAGGGATCTAATGAAAAACTGTTTTTT
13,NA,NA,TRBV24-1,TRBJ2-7,CATSDSHSYEQYF,TGTGCCACCAGTGATTCCCACTCCTACGAGCAGTACTTC
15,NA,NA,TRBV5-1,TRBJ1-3,CASSLDWFSGNTIYF,TGCGCCAGCAGCTTGGACTGGTTCTCTGGAAACACCATATATTTT
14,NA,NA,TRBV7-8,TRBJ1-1,CASSLSDHEAEAFF,TGTGCCAGCAGCTTATCAGACCACGAGGCTGAAGCTTTCTTT
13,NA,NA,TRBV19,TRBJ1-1,CASSPRPGTEAFF,TGTGCCAGTAGTCCACGGCCAGGCACTGAAGCTTTCTTT
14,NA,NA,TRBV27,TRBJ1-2,CASSLWQGSTGYTF,TGTGCCAGCAGTTTATGGCAGGGCTCTACTGGCTACACCTTC
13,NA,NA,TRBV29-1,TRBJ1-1,CSVEVQVNTEAFF,TGCAGCGTTGAAGTTCAGGTGAACACTGAAGCTTTCTTT
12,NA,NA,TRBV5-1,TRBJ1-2,CASSFGGSGYTF,TGCGCCAGCAGCTTCGGCGGTTCTGGCTACACCTTC
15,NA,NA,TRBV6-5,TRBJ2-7,CASSYSARGSYEQYF,TGTGCCAGCAGTTACTCGGCCAGGGGCTCCTACGAGCAGTACTTC
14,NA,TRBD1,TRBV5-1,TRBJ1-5,CASSLEGGEQPQHF,TGCGCCAGCAGCTTGGAAGGGGGCGAGCAGCCCCAGCATTTT
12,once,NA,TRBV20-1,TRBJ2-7,CSASTPGEEQYF,TGCAGTGCTAGTACCCCAGGGGAGGAGCAGTACTTC
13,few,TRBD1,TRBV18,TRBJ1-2,CATQQGALDGYTF,TGTGCCACCCAACAGGGGGCTTTGGATGGCTACACCTTC
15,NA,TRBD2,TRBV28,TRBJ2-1,CASSLRAGGPDEQFF,TGTGCCAGCAGTTTAAGGGCGGGGGGGCCCGATGAGCAGTTCTTC
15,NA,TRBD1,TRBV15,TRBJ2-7,CATSRGGDRVVEQYF,TGTGCCACCAGCAGAGGGGGGGACAGGGTGGTCGAGCAGTACTTC
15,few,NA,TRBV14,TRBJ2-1,CASSPRGAGYNEQFF,TGTGCCAGCAGCCCTCGGGGGGCGGGTTACAATGAGCAGTTCTTC
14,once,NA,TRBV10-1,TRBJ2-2,CASSYGGSTGELFF,TGCGCCAGCAGCTACGGGGGAAGCACCGGGGAGCTGTTTTTT
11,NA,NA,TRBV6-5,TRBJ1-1,CASSSSTEAFF,TGTGCCAGCAGTTCATCCACTGAAGCTTTCTTT
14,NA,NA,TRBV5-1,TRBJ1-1,CASSLDGLNTEAFF,TGCGCCAGCAGCTTGGATGGCCTGAACACTGAAGCTTTCTTT
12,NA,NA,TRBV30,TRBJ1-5,CAWSREEQPQHF,TGTGCCTGGTCCAGGGAGGAACAGCCCCAGCATTTT
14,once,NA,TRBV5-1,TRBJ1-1,CASSLNRANTEAFF,TGCGCCAGCAGCTTGAACAGGGCGAACACTGAAGCTTTCTTT
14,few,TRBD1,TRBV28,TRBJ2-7,CASSLLGTDYEQYF,TGTGCCAGCAGTTTACTCGGGACAGACTACGAGCAGTACTTC
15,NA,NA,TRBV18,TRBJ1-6,CASSPDGLYNSPLHF,TGTGCCAGCTCACCAGACGGACTCTATAATTCACCCCTCCACTTT
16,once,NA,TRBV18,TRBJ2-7,CASSLLPEGATYEQYF,TGTGCCAGCTCACTCCTTCCCGAGGGAGCCACGTACGAGCAGTACTTC
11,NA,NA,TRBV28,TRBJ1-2,CASSSVEGYTF,TGTGCCAGCAGTTCAGTGGAGGGCTACACCTTC
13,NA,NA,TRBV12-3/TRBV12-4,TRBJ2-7,CASSPGGVWEQYF,TGTGCCAGCAGTCCCGGCGGCGTCTGGGAGCAGTACTTC
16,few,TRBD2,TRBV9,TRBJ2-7,CASSVGGTSGVYEQYF,TGTGCCAGCAGCGTGGGCGGGACTAGCGGGGTGTACGAGCAGTACTTC
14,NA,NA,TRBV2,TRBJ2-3,CASSALVSTDTQYF,TGTGCCAGCAGTGCACTAGTGAGCACAGATACGCAGTATTTT
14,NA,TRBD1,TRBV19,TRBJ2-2,CASSIRGRTGELFF,TGTGCCAGTAGTATCAGGGGGCGAACCGGGGAGCTGTTTTTT
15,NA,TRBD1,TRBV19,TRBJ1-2,CASSRPGQGNYGYTF,TGTGCCAGTAGTCGGCCGGGACAGGGGAACTATGGCTACACCTTC
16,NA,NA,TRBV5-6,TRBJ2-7,CASSLHGTSKSYEQYF,TGTGCCAGCAGCTTGCATGGCACCTCAAAATCCTACGAGCAGTACTTC
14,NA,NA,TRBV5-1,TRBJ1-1,CASRGQGRDTEAFF,TGCGCCAGCAGAGGGCAGGGAAGGGACACTGAAGCTTTCTTT
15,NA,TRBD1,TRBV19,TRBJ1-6,CASRTDRAIFSPLHF,TGTGCCAGTAGGACGGACAGGGCGATCTTTTCACCCCTCCACTTT
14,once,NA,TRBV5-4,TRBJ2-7,CASSLAGAPYEQYF,TGTGCCAGCAGCTTGGCTGGGGCTCCCTACGAGCAGTACTTC
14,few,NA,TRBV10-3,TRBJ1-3,CAINQGFSGNTIYF,TGTGCCATCAACCAGGGTTTCTCTGGAAACACCATATATTTT
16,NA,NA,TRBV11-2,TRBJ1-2,CASSSPSGVGMGGYTF,TGTGCCAGCAGCTCTCCGTCAGGGGTCGGCATGGGTGGCTACACCTTC
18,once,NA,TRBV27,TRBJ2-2,CASSLSAGNVITTGELFF,TGTGCCAGCAGTTTATCGGCAGGGAACGTAATTACCACCGGGGAGCTGTTTTTT
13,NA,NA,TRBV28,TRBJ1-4,CASRTWTNEKLFF,TGTGCCAGCCGGACTTGGACTAATGAAAAACTGTTTTTT
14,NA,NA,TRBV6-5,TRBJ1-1,CASRLTREAYLAFF,TGTGCCAGCAGGTTAACCAGGGAGGCTTACCTCGCTTTCTTT
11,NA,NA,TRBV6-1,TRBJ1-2,CASSEGQRYTF,TGTGCCAGCAGTGAAGGACAGCGCTACACCTTC
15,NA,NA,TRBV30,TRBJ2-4,CAWSVGGGAKNIQYF,TGTGCCTGGAGTGTGGGAGGGGGGGCCAAAAACATTCAGTACTTC
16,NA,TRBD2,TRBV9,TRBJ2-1,CASSVESGGAVNEQFF,TGTGCCAGCAGCGTAGAGAGCGGGGGGGCCGTCAATGAGCAGTTCTTC
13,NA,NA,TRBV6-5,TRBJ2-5,CASTAWGGETQYF,TGTGCCAGCACAGCATGGGGAGGCGAGACCCAGTACTTC
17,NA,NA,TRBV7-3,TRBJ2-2,CASSSKDRWGRTGELFF,TGTGCCAGCAGCTCCAAAGATCGGTGGGGCAGAACCGGGGAGCTGTTTTTT
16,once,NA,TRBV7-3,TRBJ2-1,CASSLWGTLTYNEQFF,TGTGCCAGCAGCTTATGGGGCACCTTGACCTACAATGAGCAGTTCTTC